The rows below give T cell receptor beta chains drawn from one sample of a study of blood T cell repertoires in COVID-19. Profiling relied on immunoSEQ multiplex PCR, and the TCRdb table lists in-frame clones only, not all of them. The sample lists hundreds of thousands of clones; 85% to 90% were seen once. Material for sequencing was PBMCs or T cells enriched from blood (not recorded which). The receptors were gathered from a woman aged 18-29 years with acute COVID-19. Both conserved end residues are part of each CDR3. Fields, in order: clone size, V gene, D gene, J gene, CDR3 DNA, CDR3 protein. D genes are given only for firm matches. The size entry is marked missing in some rows and otherwise reads once, few, many or a size class.

abundance: NA
v_gene: TRBV7-2
d_gene: TRBD2
j_gene: TRBJ2-1
CDR3nt: TGTGCCAGCAGCTTAAATCCCCTACTAGCGGGAGGGCGGAATGAGCAGTTCTTC
CDR3aa: CASSLNPLLAGGRNEQFF

abundance: NA
v_gene: TRBV27
d_gene: TRBD2
j_gene: TRBJ2-1
CDR3nt: TGTGCCAGCACCGGGGGCCCGGGAGGGCCCTACAATGAGCAGTTCTTC
CDR3aa: CASTGGPGGPYNEQFF

abundance: NA
v_gene: TRBV7-9
d_gene: NA
j_gene: TRBJ2-5
CDR3nt: TGTGCCAGCAGGCAGGAGGGCCCCAGGGTCCAAGAGACCCAGTACTTC
CDR3aa: CASRQEGPRVQETQYF

abundance: NA
v_gene: TRBV19
d_gene: NA
j_gene: TRBJ1-2
CDR3nt: TGTGCCAGTGGCAACGGGGTCAGGGACTACTATGGCTACACCTTC
CDR3aa: CASGNGVRDYYGYTF

abundance: NA
v_gene: TRBV5-4
d_gene: TRBD1
j_gene: TRBJ2-3
CDR3nt: TGTGCCAGCAACGTTGGGCACAGGGGTATCACAGATACGCAGTATTTT
CDR3aa: CASNVGHRGITDTQYF

abundance: NA
v_gene: TRBV27
d_gene: NA
j_gene: TRBJ1-4
CDR3nt: TGTGCCAGCAGTTTAGCGGTCGGTGAAAAACTGTTTTTT
CDR3aa: CASSLAVGEKLFF

abundance: NA
v_gene: TRBV4-2
d_gene: NA
j_gene: TRBJ2-5
CDR3nt: TGTGCCAGCAGCCAAGGACTACGGGTGCAAGAGACCCAGTACTTC
CDR3aa: CASSQGLRVQETQYF

abundance: once
v_gene: TRBV11-2
d_gene: NA
j_gene: TRBJ2-5
CDR3nt: TGTGCCAGCAGCTTCACAGACCAAGAGACCCAGTACTTC
CDR3aa: CASSFTDQETQYF

abundance: few
v_gene: TRBV10-2
d_gene: NA
j_gene: TRBJ2-2
CDR3nt: TGCGCCACCTATTTGGACAAGAACACCGGGGAGCTGTTTTTT
CDR3aa: CATYLDKNTGELFF

abundance: NA
v_gene: TRBV7-3
d_gene: NA
j_gene: TRBJ1-2
CDR3nt: TGTGCCAGCAGCCCACAGGGTGGTCCTGGGGGCTACACCTTC
CDR3aa: CASSPQGGPGGYTF

abundance: NA
v_gene: TRBV30
d_gene: TRBD2
j_gene: TRBJ2-7
CDR3nt: TGTGCCTGGAGGCGAAACAGAAAGGGACTAGCATACGAGCAGTACTTC
CDR3aa: CAWRRNRKGLAYEQYF

abundance: NA
v_gene: TRBV21-1
d_gene: NA
j_gene: TRBJ1-2
CDR3nt: TGTGCCAGCAGCCTCCCAGCCACAGGGGGCGGGCATCAGGGCTACACCTTC
CDR3aa: CASSLPATGGGHQGYTF

abundance: NA
v_gene: TRBV27
d_gene: NA
j_gene: TRBJ2-2
CDR3nt: TGTGCCAGCAGTTTAGAGTACGCGGACTCGAACACCGGGGAGCTGTTTTTT
CDR3aa: CASSLEYADSNTGELFF

abundance: NA
v_gene: TRBV19
d_gene: TRBD1
j_gene: TRBJ1-3
CDR3nt: TGTGCCAGTAGTTCAACTGGACAGGGTCCGTCCTACTCTGGAAACACCATATATTTT
CDR3aa: CASSSTGQGPSYSGNTIYF

abundance: NA
v_gene: TRBV7-8
d_gene: NA
j_gene: TRBJ2-1
CDR3nt: TGTGCCAGCAGCCCCCAGGGGACGCCCTCCTACAATGAGCAGTTCTTC
CDR3aa: CASSPQGTPSYNEQFF

abundance: NA
v_gene: TRBV12-2
d_gene: NA
j_gene: TRBJ1-2
CDR3nt: TGTGCAAGTCGCCCTAGACAGGGGGATTCTCCCCTCTATGGCTACACCTTC
CDR3aa: CASRPRQGDSPLYGYTF

abundance: NA
v_gene: TRBV5-1
d_gene: NA
j_gene: TRBJ2-5
CDR3nt: TGCGCCAGCAGCTTGGCAGGATTCCAAGAGACCCAGTACTTC
CDR3aa: CASSLAGFQETQYF

abundance: once
v_gene: TRBV9
d_gene: TRBD1
j_gene: TRBJ1-4
CDR3nt: TGTGCCAGCAGCGTAGACAGGGGGGCCCTTAATGAAAAACTGTTTTTT
CDR3aa: CASSVDRGALNEKLFF

abundance: NA
v_gene: TRBV3-1/TRBV3-2
d_gene: NA
j_gene: TRBJ2-1
CDR3nt: TGTGCCAGCAGCCAAGCTCTTTTCAATGAGCAGTTCTTC
CDR3aa: CASSQALFNEQFF

abundance: NA
v_gene: TRBV19
d_gene: TRBD1
j_gene: TRBJ2-6
CDR3nt: TGTGCCAGTAGTATTGGACAGGGGGCCTCTGGGGCCAACGTCCTGACTTTC
CDR3aa: CASSIGQGASGANVLTF

abundance: NA
v_gene: TRBV11-3
d_gene: NA
j_gene: TRBJ2-1
CDR3nt: TGTGCCAGCAGTCGAGATAGAATAAGTGAGCAGTTCTTC
CDR3aa: CASSRDRISEQFF

abundance: NA
v_gene: TRBV5-1
d_gene: NA
j_gene: TRBJ1-4
CDR3nt: TGCGCCAGCAGAAGGGAGGCCACTAATGAAAAACTGTTTTTT
CDR3aa: CASRREATNEKLFF

abundance: NA
v_gene: TRBV27
d_gene: NA
j_gene: TRBJ1-2
CDR3nt: TGTGCCAGCAGTTTAGGGGGGAGCGATGGCTACACCTTC
CDR3aa: CASSLGGSDGYTF

abundance: NA
v_gene: TRBV21-1
d_gene: NA
j_gene: TRBJ1-2
CDR3nt: TGTGCCAGCCTTTGTCAGGGGGCCGGCTATGGCTACACCTTC
CDR3aa: CASLCQGAGYGYTF

abundance: NA
v_gene: TRBV19
d_gene: TRBD1
j_gene: TRBJ2-5
CDR3nt: TGTGCCAGTAGTAAACGGTCGGGACAGTTGGAGACCCAGTACTTC
CDR3aa: CASSKRSGQLETQYF

abundance: NA
v_gene: TRBV5-1
d_gene: TRBD1
j_gene: TRBJ2-3
CDR3nt: TGCGCCAGCAGCCCGAGGACAGGTTCAGATACGCAGTATTTT
CDR3aa: CASSPRTGSDTQYF

abundance: NA
v_gene: TRBV11-1
d_gene: NA
j_gene: TRBJ2-5
CDR3nt: TGTGCCAGCAGCCCGACTAGTAGGGCGGAGACCCAGTACTTC
CDR3aa: CASSPTSRAETQYF

abundance: NA
v_gene: TRBV25-1
d_gene: NA
j_gene: TRBJ2-3
CDR3nt: TGTGCCAGCAGTGAGTTAGCGGCATCTGCAACAGATACGCAGTATTTT
CDR3aa: CASSELAASATDTQYF

abundance: once
v_gene: TRBV19
d_gene: TRBD1
j_gene: TRBJ1-4
CDR3nt: TGTGCCAGTAGTATAGGGGACAGGGCGGGAACGAATGAAAAACTGTTTTTT
CDR3aa: CASSIGDRAGTNEKLFF

abundance: NA
v_gene: TRBV24-1
d_gene: NA
j_gene: TRBJ2-7
CDR3nt: TGTGCGACCACCCCCCGGACATTAGGGCACGAGCAGTACTTC
CDR3aa: CATTPRTLGHEQYF

abundance: once
v_gene: TRBV2
d_gene: NA
j_gene: TRBJ1-1
CDR3nt: TGTGCCAGCACTAGATTGAACACTGAAGCTTTCTTT
CDR3aa: CASTRLNTEAFF

abundance: NA
v_gene: TRBV15
d_gene: TRBD2
j_gene: TRBJ2-1
CDR3nt: TGTGCCACCAGCGGGGGACTAGCGGCCCCCAGCTCCTACAATGAGCAGTTCTTC
CDR3aa: CATSGGLAAPSSYNEQFF

abundance: once
v_gene: TRBV10-1
d_gene: TRBD1
j_gene: TRBJ1-6
CDR3nt: TGCGCCAGCAGTTATGACAGGGGCGCTTCACCCCTCCACTTT
CDR3aa: CASSYDRGASPLHF

abundance: NA
v_gene: TRBV5-1
d_gene: TRBD2
j_gene: TRBJ2-7
CDR3nt: TGCGCCAGCACCCTGACTAGCGGGAACGCCTACGAGCAGTACTTC
CDR3aa: CASTLTSGNAYEQYF

abundance: NA
v_gene: TRBV27
d_gene: NA
j_gene: TRBJ1-5
CDR3nt: TGTGCCAGCAGTTTAGTAGCTTTTAGCAATCAGCCCCAGCATTTT
CDR3aa: CASSLVAFSNQPQHF

abundance: NA
v_gene: TRBV21-1
d_gene: NA
j_gene: TRBJ2-3
CDR3nt: TGTGCCAGCAGCAAATGGCTAGCGGACACTAGCACAGATACGCAGTATTTT
CDR3aa: CASSKWLADTSTDTQYF

abundance: NA
v_gene: TRBV19
d_gene: TRBD1
j_gene: TRBJ1-5
CDR3nt: TGTGCCAGTAGTATAGGGTGGAGGACAGGGGCACAGCCCCAGCATTTT
CDR3aa: CASSIGWRTGAQPQHF

abundance: NA
v_gene: TRBV7-9
d_gene: TRBD2
j_gene: TRBJ2-3
CDR3nt: TGTGCCAGCAGCTTCTCACTAGCGGGGGGCACAGATACGCAGTATTTT
CDR3aa: CASSFSLAGGTDTQYF

abundance: NA
v_gene: TRBV5-8
d_gene: TRBD1
j_gene: TRBJ2-7
CDR3nt: TGTGCCAGCTATAAAATTACAGGGGGCAACGAGCAGTACTTC
CDR3aa: CASYKITGGNEQYF

abundance: NA
v_gene: TRBV28
d_gene: NA
j_gene: TRBJ2-2
CDR3nt: TGTGCCAGCACCCCGGGGGAGATTTGGAACACCGGGGAGCTGTTTTTT
CDR3aa: CASTPGEIWNTGELFF

abundance: NA
v_gene: TRBV4-1
d_gene: TRBD1
j_gene: TRBJ2-1
CDR3nt: TGCGCCAGCAGTGGACAGGGCTCAAATGAGCAGTTCTTC
CDR3aa: CASSGQGSNEQFF

abundance: once
v_gene: TRBV11-2
d_gene: NA
j_gene: TRBJ1-3
CDR3nt: TGTGCCAGCAGCCGCGGGGGGTCCTCTGGAAACACCATATATTTT
CDR3aa: CASSRGGSSGNTIYF

abundance: NA
v_gene: TRBV6-5
d_gene: TRBD2
j_gene: TRBJ2-1
CDR3nt: TGTGCCAGCATAAACAAGGCTAGCGGGAGGGATGAGCAGTTCTTC
CDR3aa: CASINKASGRDEQFF

abundance: few
v_gene: TRBV7-9
d_gene: NA
j_gene: TRBJ1-3
CDR3nt: TGTGCCAGCAGCCAAGGACAGCCTTACTCTGGAAACACCATATATTTT
CDR3aa: CASSQGQPYSGNTIYF

abundance: NA
v_gene: TRBV12-3/TRBV12-4
d_gene: TRBD1
j_gene: TRBJ2-5
CDR3nt: TGTGCCAGCAGGGACAGGGTTTCGGAGACCCAGTACTTC
CDR3aa: CASRDRVSETQYF

abundance: NA
v_gene: TRBV5-1
d_gene: TRBD1
j_gene: TRBJ2-3
CDR3nt: TGCGCCAGCAGCTCGGACAGGGAGTCTCCTCACGGCTACACAGATACGCAGTATTTT
CDR3aa: CASSSDRESPHGYTDTQYF

abundance: NA
v_gene: TRBV27
d_gene: TRBD2
j_gene: TRBJ2-3
CDR3nt: TGTGCCAGCAGCAGGGAACTAGCGGGACCAGATACGCAGTATTTT
CDR3aa: CASSRELAGPDTQYF

abundance: NA
v_gene: TRBV18
d_gene: NA
j_gene: TRBJ2-1
CDR3nt: TGTGCCAGCTCACCACCGAGGACTCTCTTGGGCAATGAGCAGTTCTTC
CDR3aa: CASSPPRTLLGNEQFF

abundance: few
v_gene: TRBV7-8
d_gene: TRBD1
j_gene: TRBJ1-4
CDR3nt: TGTGCCAGCAGCCTTAGGGACAGCAATGAAAAACTGTTTTTT
CDR3aa: CASSLRDSNEKLFF

abundance: NA
v_gene: TRBV28
d_gene: NA
j_gene: TRBJ1-6
CDR3nt: TGTGCCAGCAAGGGTGGGGGGGCCCTCAATTCACCCCTCCACTTT
CDR3aa: CASKGGGALNSPLHF

abundance: NA
v_gene: TRBV28
d_gene: TRBD1
j_gene: TRBJ1-5
CDR3nt: TGTGCCAGCAGTACACAACAGGGGACTCAGCCCCAGCATTTT
CDR3aa: CASSTQQGTQPQHF

abundance: NA
v_gene: TRBV6-2/TRBV6-3
d_gene: TRBD2
j_gene: TRBJ2-3
CDR3nt: TGTGCCAGCAGTACGCAGACTAGCGGGAGCACAGATACGCAGTATTTT
CDR3aa: CASSTQTSGSTDTQYF

abundance: NA
v_gene: TRBV5-4
d_gene: TRBD1
j_gene: TRBJ2-2
CDR3nt: TGTGCCAGCAGCTTGGGAGGGACAGGGGTCGCCCCGAACACCGGGGAGCTGTTTTTT
CDR3aa: CASSLGGTGVAPNTGELFF

abundance: NA
v_gene: TRBV6-5
d_gene: NA
j_gene: TRBJ2-7
CDR3nt: TGTGCCACCCGACAGGTCGAGCAGTACTTC
CDR3aa: CATRQVEQYF